The rows below give T cell receptor beta chains drawn from one sample of a study of identical twins. TCRdb recomputed calls from the 5' RACE reads with MiXCR, one row per CDR3 protein. In the table there are 300,000 to 400,000 distinct CDR3 sequences, approximately 10% of which are singletons. Input material: naive T cells sorted from blood. Receptors originate from a woman in her forties or fifties in good health. CDR3s include the opening cysteine and the closing phenylalanine or tryptophan. The order of the fields is J gene, CDR3 length, clone size, D gene, V gene, CDR3 DNA, CDR3 protein. D genes are given only for firm matches. A clone size is listed for some rows: how often the clone was seen (once, few, many), or a class if it is expanded.

TRBJ2-2 16 many TRBD1 TRBV5-1 TGCGCCAGCAGCAACGACAGGGGGCAGAACACCGGGGAGCTGTTTTTT CASSNDRGQNTGELFF
TRBJ2-5 15 few TRBD2 TRBV12-3/TRBV12-4 TGTGCCAGCAGCCCCGGAGTAGCGGGACCGCGACCCCAGTACTTC CASSPGVAGPRPQYF
TRBJ2-5 14 NA NA TRBV2 TGTGCCAGCAGTGAAGGGCAGGGGTTAGAGACCCAGTACTTC CASSEGQGLETQYF
TRBJ2-1 11 many NA TRBV20-1 TGCAGTGCTATATCCGGGAATGAGCAGTTCTTC CSAISGNEQFF
TRBJ1-1 12 few NA TRBV7-9 TGTGCCAGCAGCTCACTGCAGGGGGAAGCTTTCTTT CASSSLQGEAFF
TRBJ1-5 15 NA TRBD1 TRBV19 TGTGCCAGTAGGCCCGGGACAGGGAAGGTTCAGCCCCAGCATTTT CASRPGTGKVQPQHF
TRBJ2-3 16 few NA TRBV5-1 TGCGCCAGCAGCTTGGCCCTAGCCGGAGGCACAGATACGCAGTATTTT CASSLALAGGTDTQYF
TRBJ2-1 17 few NA TRBV4-1 TGCGCCAGCAGCCAAGGGTCGACCCGAATAATGGGCAATGAGCAGTTCTTC CASSQGSTRIMGNEQFF
TRBJ2-7 16 many TRBD2 TRBV4-2 TGTGCCAGCAGCCCAGGAGATCTAGCGGGGGCCTACGAGCAGTACTTC CASSPGDLAGAYEQYF
TRBJ2-7 14 many NA TRBV24-1 TGTGCCACCAGTGACCCTGCAAGAGCCTACGAGCAGTACTTC CATSDPARAYEQYF
TRBJ2-1 14 NA TRBD1 TRBV29-1 TGCAGCGCCGGACAGGGAATCCTCGGCAATGAGCAGTTCTTC CSAGQGILGNEQFF
TRBJ2-7 14 NA NA TRBV11-2 TGTGCCAGCAGCTTAAGTAACAGTCCCTACGAGCAGTACTTC CASSLSNSPYEQYF
TRBJ2-1 15 many TRBD2 TRBV30 TGTGCCTCCGGCGGGGGACTAGCGAGCTACAATGAGCAGTTCTTC CASGGGLASYNEQFF
TRBJ2-1 13 NA NA TRBV27 TGTGCCAGCATGGCACTTAGCGACTATGAGCAGTTCTTC CASMALSDYEQFF
TRBJ1-4 12 NA TRBD1 TRBV19 TGTGCTACCGGGACAGGGTCTGAAAAACTGTTTTTT CATGTGSEKLFF
TRBJ2-5 15 many TRBD1 TRBV7-2 TGTGCCAGCAGCTTAGACAGGGGGCCCCAAGAGACCCAGTACTTC CASSLDRGPQETQYF
TRBJ1-1 13 many NA TRBV7-8 TGTGCCAGCAGCCCAACAGGGAATTACGAAGCTTTCTTT CASSPTGNYEAFF
TRBJ1-1 16 many TRBD1 TRBV25-1 TGTGCCAGCAGGGACAGGGGGGCGCGGAGGAACACTGAAGCTTTCTTT CASRDRGARRNTEAFF
TRBJ1-3 16 NA NA TRBV5-5 TGTGCCAGCAGCATCGGGACCGCTCGACGCGGAAACACCATATATTTT CASSIGTARRGNTIYF
TRBJ2-3 12 few NA TRBV4-1 TGCGCCAGCAGCCAAGCGATCGATACGCAGTATTTT CASSQAIDTQYF
TRBJ1-1 13 NA NA TRBV2 TGTGCCAGCCCAATCCTCCGAGGGGGTGAAGCTTTCTTT CASPILRGGEAFF
TRBJ2-7 11 many NA TRBV20-1 TGCGTCGCACAGGAATCCTACGAGCAGTACTTC CVAQESYEQYF
TRBJ2-6 16 few NA TRBV5-1 TGCGCCAGCAGCTTGGTGCGGGACTCTGGGGCCAACGTCCTGACTTTC CASSLVRDSGANVLTF
TRBJ2-5 14 many NA TRBV7-9 TGTGCCAGCAGCTTAATCGGAATATGGGAGACCCAGTACTTC CASSLIGIWETQYF
TRBJ2-1 11 NA TRBD2 TRBV25-1 TGTGCCAGCAGTTCAGCGGGAGGCTGGTTCTTC CASSSAGGWFF
TRBJ2-6 17 few TRBD2 TRBV6-1 TGTGCCAGCTTCGGGGGGGGGCTTTTGTCTGGGGCCAACGTCCTGACTTTC CASFGGGLLSGANVLTF
TRBJ2-5 15 NA NA TRBV7-2 TGTGCCAGCAGCTTTCGGGCGCCGGGCGTGGAGACCCAGTACTTC CASSFRAPGVETQYF
TRBJ2-4 14 many TRBD1 TRBV24-1 TGTGCCACCAGCACTCCGGGACAGAAAAACATTCAGTACTTC CATSTPGQKNIQYF
TRBJ2-7 14 many NA TRBV4-2 TGTGCCAGCAGCCAGGGGTCCCCTTTCCTCGAGCAGTACTTC CASSQGSPFLEQYF
TRBJ2-3 14 NA TRBD1 TRBV2 TGTGCCAGCACCCCAGACAGGGGTCCCGATACGCAGTATTTT CASTPDRGPDTQYF
TRBJ2-2 17 NA NA TRBV27 TGTGCCAGCAGTTTATTGACCCGGGAGCCCCAGGGCGGGGAGCTGTTTTTT CASSLLTREPQGGELFF
TRBJ2-2 14 many NA TRBV5-1 TGCGCCAGCAGCTCCCGACTGAACACCGGGGAGCTGTTTTTT CASSSRLNTGELFF
TRBJ2-1 11 few NA TRBV12-3/TRBV12-4 TGTGCCAGCAGAGAGCGGAGAAGGCAGTTCTTC CASRERRRQFF
TRBJ2-1 14 NA NA TRBV29-1 TGCAGCGTTGAGGTTGCCTTAACCCCCAATGAGCAGTTCTTC CSVEVALTPNEQFF
TRBJ1-2 17 NA TRBD1 TRBV6-5 TGTGCCAGCAGTTATCTTACTGGACAGGGCACTAACTATGGCTACACCTTC CASSYLTGQGTNYGYTF
TRBJ2-1 16 NA TRBD2 TRBV9 TGTGCCAGCAGCGTAGCTCCGGGAGGGTGGGACAATGAGCAGTTCTTC CASSVAPGGWDNEQFF
TRBJ2-3 17 few NA TRBV10-2 TGCGCCAGCAGTGAGTCGGGTGGGTTCAACCTCACAGATACGCAGTATTTT CASSESGGFNLTDTQYF
TRBJ2-5 14 many NA TRBV11-2 TGTGCCAGCAGCCCTCGGGCCAGGGGAGAGACCCAGTACTTC CASSPRARGETQYF
TRBJ2-2 13 few NA TRBV12-3/TRBV12-4 TGTGCCAGCAGTTACATAAGCACCGGGGAGCTGTTTTTT CASSYISTGELFF
TRBJ2-7 15 many NA TRBV7-2 TGTGCCAGCAGCTTTGACCCGGGCAGGACCTACGAGCAGTACTTC CASSFDPGRTYEQYF
TRBJ2-1 16 NA NA TRBV4-1 TGCGCCAGCAGCCAACCGAGCAGGGGCTCCTACAATGAGCAGTTCTTC CASSQPSRGSYNEQFF